A single sample gave rise to the 5 T cell receptor beta chains below, sequenced in a study of spatial heterogeneity in lung cancer. TCRdb re-analysed the 5' RACE reads in MiXCR, keeping a single row per CDR3 protein. Found here are more than 30,000 distinct CDR3 sequences, approximately 5.2% of them singletons; the top ten hold 20% to 30%. Time point here: sample taken at primary tumor resection. Sequencing used PBMCs, obtained at surgery. Receptor source: a female donor with early-stage non-small cell lung cancer.

The CDR3 DNA follows: TGTGCCAGCAGAAACACCGGGGAGCTGTTTTTT. Its protein product is CASRNTGELFF. The V gene is TRBV12-3 or TRBV12-4, the J gene TRBJ2-2; D call uncertain. This CDR3 is built from 11 residues. The ends were cut back, 6 bases at V and 2 bases at J, with 1 base in the middle.

This clonotype has a count of ten or more. The CDR3 loop reads CASSLVPGQAFGGDEQFF. CDR3 sequence (DNA): TGTGCCAGCAGCTTAGTCCCGGGACAGGCCTTCGGGGGAGATGAGCAGTTCTTC. The rearrangement joins TRBV7-9 to TRBJ2-1, with TRBD1 identical over 8 bases. Trimming cost V 1 base and J 8 bases; bases outside gene matches: 16. The CDR3 sequence is 18 residues long. Germline V lookup: CDR1 SEHNR, CDR2 FQNEAQ (reference sequence).

This clonotype was observed at least ten times. The CDR3 bases are TGTGCCAGCAGCTTGGTTTTCGGACTAGCGGGGAGCACAGATACGCAGTATTTT. Translation: CASSLVFGLAGSTDTQYF. V and J are TRBV5-5 and TRBJ2-3; 12 bases are shared with TRBD2. Trimming removed 0 bases from V and 0 bases from J; junction bases left unmatched: 5. Germline CDR1 and CDR2: SGHKS and YYEKEE (reference sequence). This CDR3 contains 18 residues.

The chain is built from TRBV5-1 and TRBJ1-2, with D maybe TRBD1 (6 bases). Germline lookup yields CDR1 SGHRS and CDR2 YFSETQ. V was shortened by 6 bases and J by 4 bases, with 16 bases between the two germline ends. This CDR3 contains 14 residues. CDR3 bases: TGCGCCAGCACACAGCCGGGACAACTCTATGGCTACACCTTC. Amino acid sequence: CASTQPGQLYGYTF.

This clonotype was seen ten or more times. The chain couples TRBV11-2 to TRBJ2-1; D not resolved. Germline V gene sequence: CDR1 SGHAT, CDR2 FQNNGV. This CDR3 contains 13 residues. V lost 3 bases to trimming and J lost 9 bases, with 12 bases between them. CDR3 bases: TGTGCCAGCAGCTTTCAGACTTGGGGTGAGCAGTTCTTC. Translating gives CASSFQTWGEQFF.